The 27 T cell receptor beta chains given below trace back to one sample, sequenced in a study of T cell repertoires in cytomegalovirus infection. What these receptors recognize is not known. MiXCR was run by TCRdb on the reads, yielding one entry per CDR3 protein. The data hold 110,000 to 150,000 distinct CDR3 sequences, with 32% observed a single time. The sequences come from CD8+ T cells from cultured PBMCs, collected from culture after CMV antigen stimulation. All receptors derive from a human donor in good health (CMV status not recorded). Some clones in this sample may be carry-over from other donors' samples.

The chain uses TRBV10-3 and TRBJ2-1; perhaps D is TRBD1 or TRBD2 (5 bases each). CDR3 length equals 13 residues. The V gene lost 0 bases and the J gene lost 6 bases, with 6 bases spanning the gap. Germline CDR1 ENHRY, CDR2 SYGVKD. The CDR3 sequence is CAISESGTNEQFF. In DNA form, the CDR3 reads TGTGCCATCAGTGAGTCGGGGACCAATGAGCAGTTCTTC.

V gene TRBV4-1 combines with J gene TRBJ2-6; TRBD1 matches 8 bases. Germline V gene sequence: CDR1 MGHRA, CDR2 YSYEKL. V gave up 4 bases and J gave up 3 bases; unmatched junction bases: 11. CDR3 length: 18 residues. CDR3 nucleotides: TGCGCCAGCAGCCCGGGACAGGTGGCCAGAGGTGGGGCCAACGTCCTGACTTTC. It is translated as CASSPGQVARGGANVLTF.

This clonotype was counted ten times or more. This rearrangement joins TRBV11-1 to TRBJ1-2; D call uncertain. Germline CDR1 and CDR2: SGHAT and FQDESV (reference sequence). This CDR3 is 13 amino acids long. V was shortened by 2 bases and J by 0 bases, with 4 bases between the two germline ends. The CDR3 protein is CASSLTPNYGYTF. In DNA form, the CDR3 reads TGTGCCAGCAGCTTAACCCCTAACTATGGCTACACCTTC. Variable domain in full (rest from reference TRBV11-1 and TRBJ1-2): EAEVAQSPRYKITEKSQAVAFWCDPISGHATLYWYRQILGQGPELLVQFQDESVVDDSQLPKDRFSAERLKGVDSTLKIQPAELGDSAMYLCASSLTPNYGYTFGSGTRLTVV.

This clonotype is categorized as medium-sized. The chain couples TRBV12-3 or TRBV12-4 to TRBJ1-1, with D hard to call. CDR3 size: 13 residues. V lost 6 bases to trimming and J lost 0 bases, with 8 bases between them. The CDR3 reads CASRQFMNTEAFF. The CDR3 coding sequence is TGTGCCAGCAGACAGTTCATGAACACTGAAGCTTTCTTT.

This rearrangement joins TRBV5-1 to TRBJ2-2; a possible D gene is TRBD1 (5 bases). From germline, CDR1 is SGHRS and CDR2 YFSETQ. The CDR3 loop spans 14 amino acids. Trimming removed 1 base from V and 7 bases from J, with 11 bases in between. The DNA of the CDR3 is TGCGCCAGCAGCTTGAGTAAGGGGATCGGGGAGCTGTTTTTT. This gives the protein CASSLSKGIGELFF. The full variable domain, in which reference TRBV5-1 and TRBJ2-2 provide the parts outside the CDR3, is KAGVTQTPRYLIKTRGQQVTLSCSPISGHRSVSWYQQTPGQGLQFLFEYFSETQRNKGNFPGRFSGRQFSNSRSEMNVSTLELGDSALYLCASSLSKGIGELFFGEGSRLTVL.

This chain links TRBV7-6 with TRBJ2-7, with D maybe TRBD1 (6 bases). The CDR3 consists of 16 residues. The V gene lost 5 bases and the J gene lost 4 bases, with 21 bases spanning the gap. CDR1 and CDR2 from the germline V gene are SGHVS and FNYEAQ. DNA for the CDR3: TGTGCCAGCAGCCAATCCTCAGGGGTACTTGGGTACGAGCAGTACTTC. This encodes CASSQSSGVLGYEQYF.

This clonotype was counted at least ten times. The rearrangement uses TRBV7-8 and TRBJ2-1; TRBD2 agrees at 7 bases. CDR1 is SGHVS and CDR2 is FQNEAQ in the germline V gene. This CDR3 is 15 amino acids long. The trim removed 5 bases at V and 3 bases at J, leaving 7 bases unmatched. CDR3 in amino acids: CASSTTSNYYNEQFF. The CDR3 coding sequence is TGTGCCAGCAGCACGACTAGCAATTACTACAATGAGCAGTTCTTC.

There are a few counts of this clonotype. The chain recombines TRBV7-6 with TRBJ1-4; 9 positions agree with TRBD1. This CDR3 is built from 18 residues. Germline V gene lookup returns CDR1 SGHVS and CDR2 FNYEAQ. With 2 bases clipped from V and 8 bases from J, the junction kept 15 bases outside the gene matches. The CDR3 loop is CASSLRGTGGDSGEKLFF. The CDR3 coding sequence is TGTGCCAGCAGCTTAAGAGGAACAGGGGGCGACTCGGGGGAAAAACTGTTTTTT.

This clonotype was detected a few times. The genes are TRBV24-1 and TRBJ2-1, with 7 bases matching TRBD1. This CDR3 has 17 residues. The germline CDR1 and CDR2 sequences are KGHDR and SFDVKD. Trimming cost V 2 bases and J 2 bases; bases outside gene matches: 8. Written as DNA, the CDR3 is TGTGCCACCAGTGATTCCGACAGGGCGATACCCTACAATGAGCAGTTCTTC. It translates to CATSDSDRAIPYNEQFF.

The table lists this clonotype with many counts. The chain couples TRBV6-1 to TRBJ2-2, with 16 bases aligning to TRBD2. This CDR3 is 18 amino acids long. V shed 5 bases and J 5 bases; nucleotides not matched to a gene: 8. Germline V lookup: CDR1 MNHNS, CDR2 SASEGT. This chain's CDR3 is CASSLPGLAGGPTGELFF. DNA for the CDR3: TGTGCCAGCAGTCTACCGGGACTAGCGGGGGGGCCAACCGGGGAGCTGTTTTTT.

The count of this clonotype is one. This chain connects TRBV4-1 to TRBJ1-4; unclear D gene. The CDR3 spans 15 residues. V lost 5 bases, J lost 0 bases, and 10 bases lay in between. In germline, CDR1 is MGHRA, CDR2 YSYEKL. The CDR3 protein is CASSYRPSTNEKLFF. CDR3 nucleotide sequence: TGCGCCAGCAGCTACCGACCATCAACTAATGAAAAACTGTTTTTT.

This clonotype was counted ten times or more. As DNA, the CDR3 is TGTGCCAGCAGCGAAATTCGGCCTAGCGGGGAGGGAGATACGCAGTATTTT. Its protein product is CASSEIRPSGEGDTQYF. The chain carries TRBV7-6 and TRBJ2-3; TRBD2 agrees at 9 bases. The CDR3 totals 17 residues. The germline CDR1 and CDR2 sequences are SGHVS and FNYEAQ. J was trimmed by 5 bases and V by 5 bases; bases with no gene match: 14.

V gene TRBV19 combines with J gene TRBJ1-5; D remains unclear. Trimming took 1 base from V and 6 from J, leaving 7 bases between them. The CDR3 runs 13 residues. From germline, CDR1 is LNHDA and CDR2 SQIVND (reference sequence). CDR3: CASSIGGSQPQHF. CDR3 DNA: TGTGCCAGTAGTATAGGGGGAAGTCAGCCCCAGCATTTT.

The chain combines TRBV7-3 with TRBJ1-6; D gene ambiguous. Trimming shortened V by 3 bases and J by 10 bases, and 10 bases separated the two germline ends. The CDR3 covers 13 residues. Per the germline V gene, CDR1 is SGHTA and CDR2 is FQGTGA. The chain's CDR3 is CASSLQGGSPLHF. The CDR3 nucleotides read TGTGCCAGCAGCTTGCAAGGAGGCTCACCCCTCCACTTT.

The rearrangement links TRBV6-6 to TRBJ1-5; D unresolved. Germline values: CDR1 MNHNY, CDR2 SVGAGI (reference sequence). CDR3 length equals 13 residues. Trimming pared 1 base from V and 0 bases from J, leaving 1 base between. The DNA of the CDR3 is TGTGCCAGCAGTTACTTTAGCAATCAGCCCCAGCATTTT. Its translation is CASSYFSNQPQHF.

This clonotype was seen at least ten times. The chain has TRBV7-9 and TRBJ2-7, with D possibly being TRBD1 (6 bases). This CDR3 region has 15 residues. The germline V gene has CDR1 SEHNR and CDR2 FQNEAQ (reference sequence). Trimming took 5 bases from V and 3 from J, leaving 17 bases between them. The DNA of the CDR3 is TGTGCCAGCAGCCCTTCGGAAGGACAGTTCTACGAGCAGTACTTC. Encoded protein: CASSPSEGQFYEQYF.

The rearrangement links TRBV6-6 to TRBJ1-5; maybe TRBD1 (5 bases). The germline V and J ends were trimmed by 2 bases and 0 bases, with 5 bases remaining between them. The CDR3 runs 14 residues. The germline V gene encodes CDR1 MNHNY and CDR2 SVGAGI (reference sequence). The CDR3 loop is CASSYDSSNQPQHF. The CDR3 coding sequence is TGTGCCAGCAGTTACGACAGTAGCAATCAGCCCCAGCATTTT.

The chain combines TRBV7-9 with TRBJ2-5; D remains unclear. The CDR3 sequence is 13 residues long. Per germline, CDR1 SEHNR and CDR2 FQNEAQ (reference sequence). Trimming pared 3 bases from V and 4 bases from J, leaving 9 bases between. The CDR3 loop is CASSLAPGETQYF. The CDR3 bases are TGTGCCAGCAGCTTGGCCCCGGGAGAGACCCAGTACTTC.

The chain couples TRBV7-8 to TRBJ2-3, with D possibly being TRBD1 or TRBD2 (5 bases each). Germline-derived CDR1 and CDR2 are SGHVS and FQNEAQ. V lost 1 base and J 5 bases, leaving 16 bases between the germline ends. The CDR3 spans 16 residues. The CDR3 nucleotides read TGTGCCAGCAGCTTAGTAGGTCAGGGAGTTTTAGATACGCAGTATTTT. Protein sequence: CASSLVGQGVLDTQYF.

The J gene is TRBJ2-1, the V gene TRBV7-9, with D unclear. The ends were cut back, 5 bases at V and 7 bases at J, with 12 bases in the middle. Germline V CDR1 and CDR2: SEHNR, FQNEAQ (reference sequence). This CDR3 is built from 13 residues. The CDR3 here is CASSPPLGNEQFF. CDR3 in DNA: TGTGCCAGCAGCCCCCCTCTGGGGAATGAGCAGTTCTTC.

This clonotype was seen only once. The chain employs TRBV2 and TRBJ2-4, with D possibly matching TRBD1 (6 bases). V was trimmed by 3 bases and J by 8 bases, leaving 17 bases between them. The CDR3 covers 15 residues. CDR1 is SNHLY and CDR2 is FYNNEI in the germline V gene. In DNA, the CDR3 is TGTGCCAGCAGTGAGGTCAGGGGATATGGACACATTCAGTACTTC. This translates into CASSEVRGYGHIQYF.

The rearrangement uses TRBV4-1 and TRBJ1-6; maybe TRBD1 (5 bases). The CDR3 spans 14 residues. Germline V lookup: CDR1 MGHRA, CDR2 YSYEKL. Trimming cost V 1 base and J 9 bases, with 10 bases left between them. The chain's CDR3 is CASSQGGGSSPLHF. The CDR3 coding sequence is TGCGCCAGCAGCCAAGGGGGCGGAAGTTCACCCCTCCACTTT.

This clonotype was counted a few times. The chain is built from TRBV6-1 and TRBJ2-3, with D perhaps matching TRBD1 (6 bases). CDR3 length: 16 amino acids. Trimming cost V 8 bases and J 2 bases, with 20 bases left between them. Germline V gives CDR1 MNHNS, CDR2 SASEGT. The CDR3 is CASSKRGGVSTDTQYF. The CDR3 nucleotides read TGTGCCAGCTCCAAGAGAGGGGGAGTATCCACAGATACGCAGTATTTT.

The chain couples TRBV27 to TRBJ1-1; D is uncertain. V was shortened by 2 bases and J by 0 bases, with 7 bases between the two germline ends. Germline-derived CDR1 and CDR2 are MNHEY and SMNVEV (reference sequence). The CDR3 runs to 14 residues. The CDR3 DNA reads as TGTGCCAGCAGTTTAATAAGTGTGAACACTGAAGCTTTCTTT. Translated, it gives CASSLISVNTEAFF.

The rearrangement uses TRBV29-1 and TRBJ1-3; D might be TRBD1 (5 bases). The CDR3 is made up of 15 amino acids. Germline CDR1 and CDR2: SQVTM and ANQGSEA. V lost 1 base and J 4 bases, leaving 14 bases between the germline ends. The CDR3 sequence: CSVEVAGPKGNTIYF. CDR3 in DNA: TGCAGCGTTGAAGTGGCGGGGCCGAAAGGAAACACCATATATTTT.

In its sample, this clonotype was seen a few times. This rearrangement joins TRBV7-6 to TRBJ1-1; perhaps TRBD1 as D (5 bases). Trimming cost V 3 bases and J 5 bases, with 19 bases left between them. In germline, CDR1 is SGHVS, CDR2 FNYEAQ. The CDR3 sequence is 16 residues long. The DNA for the CDR3 is TGTGCCAGCAGCTTCTCAAATCGATCGGGGCATACTGAAGCTTTCTTT. Translating it yields CASSFSNRSGHTEAFF.

This clonotype has more than one count but fewer than ten. This chain joins TRBV2 and TRBJ1-2; a possible D gene is TRBD1 (5 bases). The length of the CDR3 is 14 residues. Germline V lookup: CDR1 SNHLY, CDR2 FYNNEI. The germline V and J ends were trimmed by 1 base and 2 bases, with 8 bases remaining between them. CDR3 loop: CASSEEQGNYGYTF. CDR3 nucleotides: TGTGCCAGCAGTGAAGAGCAGGGAAACTATGGCTACACCTTC.